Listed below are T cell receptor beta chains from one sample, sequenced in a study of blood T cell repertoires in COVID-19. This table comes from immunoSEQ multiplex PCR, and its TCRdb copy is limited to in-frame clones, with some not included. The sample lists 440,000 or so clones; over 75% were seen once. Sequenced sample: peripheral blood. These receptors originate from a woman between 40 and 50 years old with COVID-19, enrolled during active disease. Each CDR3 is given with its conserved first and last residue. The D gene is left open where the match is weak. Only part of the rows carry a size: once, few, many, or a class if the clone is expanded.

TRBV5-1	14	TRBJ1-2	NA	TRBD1	CASSRPGQANGYTF	TGCGCCAGCAGCCGTCCGGGACAGGCGAATGGCTACACCTTC
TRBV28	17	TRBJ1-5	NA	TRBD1	CASSSPGTGVSNQPQHF	TGTGCCAGCAGTTCACCCGGGACAGGGGTAAGCAATCAGCCCCAGCATTTT
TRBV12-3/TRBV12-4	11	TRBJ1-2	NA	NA	CASTWGGGYTF	TGTGCCAGCACCTGGGGGGGCGGCTACACCTTC
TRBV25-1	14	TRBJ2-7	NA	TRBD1	CASGGQGGSYEQYF	TGTGCCAGCGGCGGACAGGGCGGCTCCTACGAGCAGTACTTC
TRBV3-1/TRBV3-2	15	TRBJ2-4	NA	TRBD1	CASSQAGTAKNIQYF	TGTGCCAGCAGCCAAGCCGGGACAGCTAAAAACATTCAGTACTTC
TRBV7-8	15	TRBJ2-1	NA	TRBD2	CASSARLAGRGEQFF	TGTGCCAGCAGCGCGAGACTAGCGGGAAGGGGTGAGCAGTTCTTC
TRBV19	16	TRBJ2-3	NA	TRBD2	CASSSSSGRNGDTQYF	TGTGCCAGTAGTTCCTCTAGCGGGCGAAATGGGGATACGCAGTATTTT
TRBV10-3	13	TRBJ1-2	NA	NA	CAISGGNRAGYTF	TGTGCCATCAGTGGGGGAAACAGGGCTGGCTACACCTTC
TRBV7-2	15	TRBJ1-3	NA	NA	CASSLVMGRGNTIYF	TGTGCCAGCAGCTTAGTAATGGGGCGCGGAAACACCATATATTTT
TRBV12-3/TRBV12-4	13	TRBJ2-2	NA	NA	CASRTANTGELFF	TGTGCCAGCAGGACAGCGAACACCGGGGAGCTGTTTTTT
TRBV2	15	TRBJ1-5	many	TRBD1	CASSVGQGGGQPQHF	TGTGCCAGCAGTGTCGGACAGGGTGGAGGTCAGCCCCAGCATTTT
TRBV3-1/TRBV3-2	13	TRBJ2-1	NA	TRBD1	CASSPTGRNEQFF	TGTGCCAGCAGCCCGACAGGGCGAAATGAGCAGTTCTTC
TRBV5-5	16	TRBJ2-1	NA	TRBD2	CASSVRVTSVNNEQFF	TGTGCCAGCAGTGTCCGCGTCACTAGCGTAAACAATGAGCAGTTCTTC
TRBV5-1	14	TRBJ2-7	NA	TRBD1	CASSFGTGGSEQYF	TGCGCCAGCAGCTTCGGGACAGGGGGGTCCGAGCAGTACTTC
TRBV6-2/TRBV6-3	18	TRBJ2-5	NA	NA	CASSYMPEKRTFQETQYF	TGTGCCAGCAGTTATATGCCTGAGAAAAGGACTTTTCAAGAGACCCAGTACTTC
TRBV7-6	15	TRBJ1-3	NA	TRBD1	CASSPRGEMGNTIYF	TGTGCCAGCAGCCCCAGGGGGGAGATGGGAAACACCATATATTTT
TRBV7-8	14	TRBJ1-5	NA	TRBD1	CASSFDRGGQPQHF	TGTGCCAGCAGCTTCGACAGGGGCGGTCAGCCCCAGCATTTT
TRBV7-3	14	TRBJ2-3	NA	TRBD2	CASSRGLAADTQYF	TGTGCCAGCAGCCGAGGACTAGCTGCGGATACGCAGTATTTT
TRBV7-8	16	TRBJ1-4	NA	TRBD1	CASSSDRGRIDEKLFF	TGTGCCAGCAGCTCGGACAGGGGGCGTATAGATGAAAAACTGTTTTTT
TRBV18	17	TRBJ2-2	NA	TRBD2	CASSPKSLAGGSGELFF	TGTGCCAGCTCACCCAAGAGTTTGGCGGGAGGTTCCGGGGAGCTGTTTTTT
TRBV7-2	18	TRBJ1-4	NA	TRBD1	CASSLGGQAKRGHEKLFF	TGTGCCAGCAGCTTAGGGGGACAGGCGAAGCGGGGTCACGAAAAACTGTTTTTT
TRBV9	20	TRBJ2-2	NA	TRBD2	CASSPRVGGRAVSRTGELFF	TGTGCCAGCAGCCCCCGGGTGGGCGGGAGGGCCGTATCAAGAACCGGGGAGCTGTTTTTT
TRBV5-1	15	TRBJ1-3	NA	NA	CASSLAGEGGNTIYF	TGCGCCAGCAGCTTGGCCGGGGAAGGAGGAAACACCATATATTTT
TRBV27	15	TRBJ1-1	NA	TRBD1	CASSPRQGMGTEAFF	TGTGCCAGCAGTCCCAGACAGGGAATGGGCACTGAAGCTTTCTTT
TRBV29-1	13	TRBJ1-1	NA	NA	CSVEQGMSTEAFF	TGCAGCGTTGAACAGGGGATGAGCACTGAAGCTTTCTTT
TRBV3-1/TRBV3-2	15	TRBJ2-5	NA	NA	CASSLLGGEAETQYF	TGTGCCAGCAGCCTCCTGGGGGGAGAGGCCGAGACCCAGTACTTC
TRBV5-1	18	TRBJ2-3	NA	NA	CASSSYLEAGRSTDTQYF	TGCGCCAGCAGCTCATATTTGGAGGCGGGGCGGAGCACAGATACGCAGTATTTT
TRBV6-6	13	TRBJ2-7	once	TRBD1	CASRAGTAYEQYF	TGTGCCAGCAGGGCCGGGACAGCCTACGAGCAGTACTTC
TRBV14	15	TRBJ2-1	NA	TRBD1	CASSPNRGPYNEQFF	TGTGCCAGCAGCCCCAACAGGGGCCCCTACAATGAGCAGTTCTTC
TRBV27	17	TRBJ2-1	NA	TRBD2	CASSLYGTSGRAVEQFF	TGTGCCAGCAGTTTATATGGGACTAGCGGGAGGGCGGTTGAGCAGTTCTTC
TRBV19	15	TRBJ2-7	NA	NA	CASTEMGQHPYEQYF	TGTGCCAGTACCGAAATGGGGCAGCACCCCTACGAGCAGTACTTC
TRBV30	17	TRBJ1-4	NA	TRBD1	CAWSLGYEGAPNEKLFF	TGTGCCTGGAGTCTCGGATATGAGGGGGCACCTAATGAAAAACTGTTTTTT
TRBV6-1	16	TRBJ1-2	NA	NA	CASSATSGPTNYGYTF	TGTGCCAGCAGTGCGACCTCAGGCCCAACTAACTATGGCTACACCTTC
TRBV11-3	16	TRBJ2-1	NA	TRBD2	CASSLDLAGGLNEQFF	TGTGCCAGCAGCTTAGACCTAGCGGGGGGGCTCAATGAGCAGTTCTTC
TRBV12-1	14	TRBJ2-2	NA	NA	CASSSSGSTGELFF	TGTGCCAGCAGTTCTAGCGGGAGTACCGGGGAGCTGTTTTTT
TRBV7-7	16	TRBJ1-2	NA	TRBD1	CASSPPQGNGSEGYTF	TGTGCTAGCAGCCCCCCACAGGGGAATGGATCGGAGGGCTACACCTTC
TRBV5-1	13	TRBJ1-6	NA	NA	CASSLGLDSPLHF	TGCGCCAGCAGCTTGGGGCTCGATTCACCCCTCCACTTT
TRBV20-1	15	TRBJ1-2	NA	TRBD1	CSASVIRDRANGYTF	TGCAGTGCTAGTGTTATCCGGGACAGGGCGAACGGCTACACCTTC
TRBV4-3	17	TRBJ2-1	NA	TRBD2	CASSQGSSGSSYNEQFF	TGCGCCAGCAGCCAAGGGAGTAGCGGGAGCTCCTACAATGAGCAGTTCTTC
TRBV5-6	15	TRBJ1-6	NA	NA	CASRTTGSGDSPLHF	TGTGCCAGCAGAACTACAGGCTCTGGGGATTCACCCCTCCACTTT
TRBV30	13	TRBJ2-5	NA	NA	CAWVRQHQETQYF	TGTGCCTGGGTACGACAGCACCAAGAGACCCAGTACTTC
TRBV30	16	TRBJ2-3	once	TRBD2	CAWILGTSGGTDTQYF	TGTGCCTGGATCCTAGGGACTAGCGGGGGCACAGATACGCAGTATTTT
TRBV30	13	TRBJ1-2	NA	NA	CAWSVLGGHGYTF	TGTGCCTGGAGTGTACTGGGAGGGCATGGCTACACCTTC
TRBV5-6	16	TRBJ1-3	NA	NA	CASSLVGGVSGNTIYF	TGTGCCAGCAGCTTGGTAGGGGGAGTTAGTGGAAACACCATATATTTT
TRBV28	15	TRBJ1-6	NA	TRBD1	CASSLPGQGYSPLHF	TGTGCCAGCAGTCTACCGGGACAGGGTTATTCACCCCTCCACTTT